Included here is one T cell receptor beta chain sequence, with context. The antigen is unknown. The source of the sample is a study of shared clonotypes between healthy human individuals. Study observations and caveats: Represented diversity (both genetic and exposure-history) was limited by the small number of donors.

This CDR3 is 13 amino acids long. With 2 bases clipped from V and 6 bases from J, the junction kept 3 bases outside the gene matches. The germline V gene has CDR1 GTSNPN and CDR2 SVGIG (reference sequence). Naivety among CD8 cells was defined by CD45RO negativity and positive CCR7 selection, thereby excluding terminally differentiated effector memory CD45RA+ cells. 200 to 250 ng DNA, tens of thousands of T cell genomes, went into each sorted-subset replicate PCR. Profiled with immunoSEQ multiplex PCR; TCRdb holds only in-frame clones, not every one. The sample lists 1.5 million to 2.5 million clones, about 95% occurring once.

The sequenced sample was naive CD8+ T cells sorted from blood. The chain uses TRBV30 and TRBJ2-7; 11 bases agree with TRBD2. The origin of this receptor is a man in his late teens or twenties in good health. Here the CDR3 DNA reads TGTGCCTGGAGTCTACTAGCGGGAGCCGAGCAGTACTTC. Translated: CAWSLLAGAEQYF. Supplemented by reference TRBV30 and TRBJ2-7, the full variable domain reads SQTIHQWPATLVQPVGSPLSLECTVEGTSNPNLYWYRQAAGRGLQLLFYSVGIGQISSEVPQNLSASRPQDRQFILSSKKLLLSDSGFYLCAWSLLAGAEQYFGPGTRLTVT.